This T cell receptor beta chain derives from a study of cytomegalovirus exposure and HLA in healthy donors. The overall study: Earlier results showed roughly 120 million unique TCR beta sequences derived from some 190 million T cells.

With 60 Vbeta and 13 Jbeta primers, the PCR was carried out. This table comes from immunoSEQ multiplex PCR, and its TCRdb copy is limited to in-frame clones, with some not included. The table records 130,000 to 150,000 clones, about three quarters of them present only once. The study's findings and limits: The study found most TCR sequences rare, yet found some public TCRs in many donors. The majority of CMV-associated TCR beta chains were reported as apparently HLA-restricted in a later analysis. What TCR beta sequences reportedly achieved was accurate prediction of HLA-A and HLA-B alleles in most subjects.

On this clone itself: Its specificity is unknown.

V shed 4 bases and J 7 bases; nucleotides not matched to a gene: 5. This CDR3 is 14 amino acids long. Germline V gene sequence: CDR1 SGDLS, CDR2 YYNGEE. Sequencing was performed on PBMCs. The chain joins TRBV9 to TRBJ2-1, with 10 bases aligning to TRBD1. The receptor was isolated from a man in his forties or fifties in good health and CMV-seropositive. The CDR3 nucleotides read TGTGCCAGCAGCACCCGGACAGGGGGTAATGAGCAGTTCTTC. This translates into CASSTRTGGNEQFF.